The source of this TCR beta chain is a study of blood T cell repertoires in COVID-19. For the study at large: Samples taken during acute and convalescent COVID-19 were collected in the United States, Italy and Spain. T cells, B-cell-depleted T cells, or PBMCs supplied cDNA or gDNA.

The V and J ends lost 5 bases and 9 bases, in that order; junction bases with no gene match: 9. Germline V lookup: CDR1 SGHTA, CDR2 FQGNSA. The CDR3 loop spans 15 amino acids. Sequenced by immunoSEQ multiplex PCR; TCRdb stores in-frame clones only, minus some. Of 490,000 or so clones listed, roughly 88% were seen once; the top ten hold around 1.9%. Recruits, aged about 18 to 89 years, lived in 24 US areas. Either two negative PCRs, clearance, or symptom resolution qualified Cohort 3 donors as recovered. The rearrangement joins TRBV7-2 to TRBJ2-1; TRBD2 aligns across 11 bases. The sequence was obtained from a woman aged 40-49 years who had recovered from COVID-19. Sequences were obtained from PBMCs or T cells enriched from blood (not recorded which). CDR3 residues: CASSQLSTSGSEQFF. In DNA form, the CDR3 reads TGTGCCAGCAGCCAGCTTTCAACTAGCGGGAGTGAGCAGTTCTTC.